This T cell receptor beta chain was observed in a study of long-term antiretroviral therapy in people with HIV. For the study at large: Collection of the earliest samples took place about a decade ahead of the 2015 immediate-ART recommendation.

V was shortened by 3 bases and J by 7 bases, with 15 bases between the two germline ends. CDR3 length: 14 amino acids. Germline-derived CDR1 and CDR2 are SNHLY and FYNNEI. At survey level, the immunoSEQ assay was run in its v3.0 version. Measured with immunoSEQ multiplex PCR; TCRdb has only the in-frame clones, and not every one. Among 16,000 or so clones, roughly 88% were seen once, and the ten largest hold about 11%. This chain links TRBV2 with TRBJ2-5, with a possible D match to TRBD2 (5 bases). Sample: unsorted PBMCs, taken 0.7 years before starting antiretroviral therapy. This receptor was taken from a man between 45 and 60 years old with HIV. The CDR3 sequence is CASSDLLSSVTQYF. The CDR3 DNA reads as TGTGCCAGCAGTGACCTGCTCAGTAGCGTGACCCAGTACTTC.